This entry describes one T cell receptor (beta chain). This sample stems from a study of blood T cell repertoires in COVID-19. Whole-study context: Both acute and convalescent COVID-19 samples were obtained from the United States, Italy and Spain. T cells, B-cell-depleted T cells, or PBMCs provided the cDNA or gDNA that served as material.

Trimming removed 2 bases at V and 2 bases at J, with 10 bases between. Germline assignment: CDR1 MNHEY and CDR2 SVGAGI. This CDR3 contains 14 residues. Methods used by the authors: For nucleated cells, counts were estimated from reference gene primer amplification. The protocol was immunoSEQ multiplex PCR, while the TCRdb copy is restricted to in-frame clones and leaves out a portion. The V and J calls and clone size were taken over from that table, and D and trimming were inferred from the DNA. The sample lists approximately 210,000 clones, around nine tenths occurring once. The receptor comes from a woman aged 40 to 50 who had recovered from COVID-19. The chain joins TRBV6-5 to TRBJ2-7; D is undetermined. The sequencing sample was made of peripheral blood. This CDR3 is CASSYRLSPYEQYF. The CDR3 DNA reads as TGTGCCAGCAGTTACAGGCTTAGCCCCTACGAGCAGTACTTC.